Listed below are T cell receptor beta chains from one sample, sequenced in a study of blood T cell repertoires in COVID-19. Profiling relied on immunoSEQ multiplex PCR, and the TCRdb table lists in-frame clones only, not all of them. Here the sample spans some 150,000 clones, 70% to 85% being singletons. The sequencing input was PBMCs or T cells enriched from blood (not recorded which). The receptors were sampled from a man aged 45-65 years who had recovered from COVID-19. The CDR3 runs from the conserved cysteine through the conserved F or W. A D gene is named only where the DNA matches it firmly. Rows may omit the clone size; those that give it use once, few, many or a size class.

TRBJ1-2,TRBV28,few,TRBD1,CASSSYRGTANYGYTF,TGTGCCAGCAGTTCTTACCGCGGGACAGCTAACTATGGCTACACCTTC
TRBJ2-7,TRBV19,-,-,CASSATDSYEQYF,TGTGCCAGTAGTGCGACAGACTCCTACGAGCAGTACTTC
TRBJ2-2,TRBV7-8,once,TRBD2,CASRLLAGGTGELFF,TGTGCCAGCAGATTACTAGCGGGGGGAACCGGGGAGCTGTTTTTT
TRBJ1-6,TRBV14,-,-,CASSQDSENSPLHF,TGTGCCAGCAGCCAAGATTCTGAGAATTCACCCCTCCACTTT
TRBJ1-5,TRBV3-1/TRBV3-2,-,-,CASSQEGGPNQPQHF,TGTGCCAGCAGCCAAGAAGGGGGACCCAATCAGCCCCAGCATTTT
TRBJ1-2,TRBV11-1,-,-,CASSSDAGYNYGYTF,TGTGCCAGCAGCTCGGACGCGGGGTATAACTATGGCTACACCTTC
TRBJ1-3,TRBV18,once,TRBD1,CASSPTGAGNTIYF,TGTGCCAGCTCACCTACAGGGGCTGGAAACACCATATATTTT
TRBJ2-7,TRBV6-1,-,-,CASSEARERGLSYEQYF,TGTGCCAGCAGTGAAGCACGGGAAAGGGGACTCTCCTACGAGCAGTACTTC
TRBJ2-7,TRBV13,-,TRBD1,CASSLDRGQYEQYF,TGTGCCAGCAGCTTAGACAGGGGGCAATACGAGCAGTACTTC
TRBJ1-2,TRBV7-2,-,TRBD1,CASSFSGTATF,TGTGCCAGCAGCTTCTCCGGGACAGCAACCTTC
TRBJ1-1,TRBV11-2,few,-,CASSNHWTEAFF,TGTGCCAGCAGCAATCACTGGACTGAAGCTTTCTTT
TRBJ2-7,TRBV12-3/TRBV12-4,-,TRBD1,CASRSGGSYEQYF,TGTGCCAGCAGATCAGGGGGCTCCTACGAGCAGTACTTC
TRBJ1-4,TRBV28,-,-,CASSEGRDEKLFF,TGTGCCAGCTCAGAGGGGAGGGATGAAAAACTGTTTTTT
TRBJ1-1,TRBV2,-,TRBD1,CASSGDSRNTEAFF,TGTGCCAGCAGTGGGGACAGCAGGAACACTGAAGCTTTCTTT
TRBJ2-1,TRBV7-9,-,TRBD2,CASSYPTSGARSYNEQFF,TGTGCCAGCAGCTACCCGACTAGCGGTGCCCGCTCCTACAATGAGCAGTTCTTC
TRBJ2-2,TRBV4-1,once,-,CASSRLTDTTGELFF,TGCGCCAGCAGCCGCCTGACTGATACCACCGGGGAGCTGTTTTTT
TRBJ2-7,TRBV11-1,-,TRBD2,CASSYTRLAGDEQYF,TGTGCCAGCAGCTACACTCGACTAGCGGGGGACGAGCAGTACTTC
TRBJ1-1,TRBV28,-,TRBD1,CASSPGQGDTEAFF,TGTGCCAGCAGTCCAGGACAGGGTGACACTGAAGCTTTCTTT
TRBJ1-2,TRBV12-3/TRBV12-4,-,TRBD1,CASGTGRTRGYTF,TGTGCCAGCGGGACAGGCAGAACTCGGGGCTACACCTTC
TRBJ1-2,TRBV28,-,-,CASAKGDYGYTF,TGTGCCAGCGCAAAGGGGGACTATGGCTACACCTTC
TRBJ2-7,TRBV11-3,-,-,CASSLYSYPSYEQYF,TGTGCCAGCAGCTTATATTCCTACCCCTCCTACGAGCAGTACTTC
TRBJ1-1,TRBV5-1,-,-,CASSLNAVSPEAFF,TGCGCCAGCAGCTTGAACGCAGTCTCCCCTGAAGCTTTCTTT